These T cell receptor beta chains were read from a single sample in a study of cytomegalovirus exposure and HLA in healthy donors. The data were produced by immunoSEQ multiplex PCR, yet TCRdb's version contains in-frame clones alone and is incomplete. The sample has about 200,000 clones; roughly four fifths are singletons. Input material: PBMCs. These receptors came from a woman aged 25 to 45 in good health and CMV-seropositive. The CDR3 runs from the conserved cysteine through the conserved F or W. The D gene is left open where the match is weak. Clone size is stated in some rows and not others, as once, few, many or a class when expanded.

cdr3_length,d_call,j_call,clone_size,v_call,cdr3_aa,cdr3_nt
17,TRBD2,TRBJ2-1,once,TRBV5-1,CASSPGLVAGGPSEQFF,TGCGCCAGCAGCCCAGGACTCGTAGCGGGAGGGCCCTCTGAGCAGTTCTTC
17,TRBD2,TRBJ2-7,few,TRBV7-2,CASSSRTSGGHSYEQYF,TGTGCCAGCAGCTCCCGGACTAGCGGGGGGCACTCCTACGAGCAGTACTTC
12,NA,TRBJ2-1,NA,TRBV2,CASSSTRVEQFF,TGTGCCAGCAGTTCCACTAGAGTTGAGCAGTTCTTC
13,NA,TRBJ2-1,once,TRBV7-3,CASSSGVTNEQFF,TGTGCCAGCAGCTCCGGGGTTACCAATGAGCAGTTCTTC
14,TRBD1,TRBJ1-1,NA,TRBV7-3,CASSRTGMNTEAFF,TGTGCCAGCAGCCGGACAGGGATGAACACTGAAGCTTTCTTT
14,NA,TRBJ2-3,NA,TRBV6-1,CASSESVDPDTQYF,TGTGCCAGCAGTGAAAGCGTAGATCCAGATACGCAGTATTTT
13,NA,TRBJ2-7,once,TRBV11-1,CASSLNRPYEQYF,TGTGCCAGCAGCTTAAACAGACCCTACGAGCAGTACTTC
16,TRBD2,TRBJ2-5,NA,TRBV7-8,CASSPEAGLAQETQYF,TGTGCCAGCAGCCCCGAAGCGGGACTAGCACAGGAGACCCAGTACTTC
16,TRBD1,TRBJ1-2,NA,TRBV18,CASSPLDRGRGYGYTF,TGTGCCAGCTCACCCCTTGACAGGGGAAGGGGCTATGGCTACACCTTC
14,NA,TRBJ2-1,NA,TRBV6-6,CASSAGVRYNEQFF,TGTGCCAGCAGCGCCGGGGTTCGATACAATGAGCAGTTCTTC
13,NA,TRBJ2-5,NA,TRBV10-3,CATERAPGETQYF,TGTGCCACTGAGCGGGCCCCCGGGGAGACCCAGTACTTC
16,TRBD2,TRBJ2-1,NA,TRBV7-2,CASSMLAGGIYNEQFF,TGTGCCAGCAGCATGTTAGCGGGGGGCATATACAATGAGCAGTTCTTC
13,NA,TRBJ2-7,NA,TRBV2,CASRGGNAYEQYF,TGTGCCAGCAGAGGCGGGAATGCCTACGAGCAGTACTTC
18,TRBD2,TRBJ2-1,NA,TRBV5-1,CASSLLLAGALLGNEQFF,TGCGCCAGCAGCCTTCTACTAGCGGGAGCCCTCTTGGGTAATGAGCAGTTCTTC
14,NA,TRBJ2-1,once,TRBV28,CASGMTPRGNEQFF,TGTGCCAGCGGTATGACTCCTCGGGGCAATGAGCAGTTCTTC
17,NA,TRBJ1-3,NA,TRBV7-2,CASSLAIRGTSGNTIYF,TGTGCCAGCAGCTTAGCTATTAGAGGAACTTCTGGAAACACCATATATTTT
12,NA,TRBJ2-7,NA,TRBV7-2,CASSLNGYEQYF,TGTGCCAGCAGCTTGAACGGCTACGAGCAGTACTTC
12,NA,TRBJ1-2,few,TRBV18,CASSVSNYGYTF,TGTGCCAGCTCTGTCAGTAACTATGGCTACACCTTC
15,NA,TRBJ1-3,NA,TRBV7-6,CASSLGSGVGNTIYF,TGTGCCAGCAGCTTAGGATCAGGGGTTGGAAACACCATATATTTT
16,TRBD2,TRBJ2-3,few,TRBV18,CASSGAGGAGPDTQYF,TGTGCCAGCTCCGGCGCCGGGGGGGCAGGTCCAGATACGCAGTATTTT
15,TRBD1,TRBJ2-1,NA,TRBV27,CASSLAGQGAFEQFF,TGTGCCAGCAGTTTAGCGGGGCAGGGGGCATTTGAGCAGTTCTTC
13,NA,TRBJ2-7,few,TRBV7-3,CASSQSTGSEQYF,TGTGCCAGCAGCCAATCTACAGGGAGCGAGCAGTACTTC
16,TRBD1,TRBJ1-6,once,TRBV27,CASSPMGQGASSPLHF,TGTGCCAGCAGTCCGATGGGACAGGGGGCGAGCTCACCCCTCCACTTT
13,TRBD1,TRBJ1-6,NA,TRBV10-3,CASRDSRNSPLHF,TGTGCCAGCAGGGACAGCAGAAATTCACCCCTCCACTTT
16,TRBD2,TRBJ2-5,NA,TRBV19,CASSISGTSGEETQYF,TGTGCCAGTAGTATCTCAGGGACTAGCGGCGAAGAGACCCAGTACTTC
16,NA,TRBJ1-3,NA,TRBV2,CASRPPRGSSGNTIYF,TGTGCCAGCAGGCCGCCGAGGGGGAGCTCTGGAAACACCATATATTTT
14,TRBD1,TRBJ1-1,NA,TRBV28,CASSLGTARTEAFF,TGTGCCAGCAGTTTAGGGACAGCCCGCACTGAAGCTTTCTTT
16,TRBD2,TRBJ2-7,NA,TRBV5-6,CASSLVDRGGINEQYF,TGTGCCAGCAGCTTGGTGGACCGGGGGGGGATCAACGAGCAGTACTTC
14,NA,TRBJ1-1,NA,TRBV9,CASSVGRSNTEAFF,TGTGCCAGCAGCGTAGGCAGATCGAACACTGAAGCTTTCTTT
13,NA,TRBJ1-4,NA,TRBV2,CASSAELREKLFF,TGTGCCAGCAGTGCCGAACTAAGGGAAAAACTGTTTTTT
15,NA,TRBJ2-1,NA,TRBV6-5,CASSYRGSPYNEQFF,TGTGCCAGCAGTTACCGGGGGAGCCCCTACAATGAGCAGTTCTTC
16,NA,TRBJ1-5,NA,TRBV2,CASSGYGTGGSQPQHF,TGTGCCAGCAGTGGTTACGGGACCGGGGGGAGCCAGCCCCAGCATTTT
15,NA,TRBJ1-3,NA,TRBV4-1,CASSQVEGYLNTIYF,TGCGCCAGCAGCCAAGTGGAGGGGTACCTAAACACCATATATTTT